The sequence of this T cell receptor beta chain was determined in a study of blood T cells in healthy people across ages. Study outcomes and limitations: Comparison with aged donors showed that long-lived donors had more naive CD4+ cells and higher diversity. The donors' CMV status was not determined, possibly confounding changes in expanded clonotypes.

Comments on this clonotype: Its target is unknown. No DNA is shown, since the ends of the CDR3 on it are uncertain; the CDR3 is the one TCRdb lists.

Whenever a sample was processed, at least 6.5 million PBMCs were isolated. The authors extracted at least 5.5 micrograms of total RNA per sample. Then a second PCR, running about 6 to 12 cycles, was carried out with a sample-barcoded 5' primer and a J-beta primer mix. TCRdb independently ran MiXCR on the 5' RACE reads; one entry per CDR3 protein. Counted here are 1.5 million to 2 million distinct CDR3 sequences, roughly 27% occurring once; the ten biggest clones make up 7.7%. The CDR3 comprises 17 residues, both ends counted. This TCR was sampled from a woman in her twenties or thirties in good health. This chain links TRBV12-3 or TRBV12-4 with TRBJ1-2. Sequencing input: blood. This chain's CDR3 is CASSPSTEQYFGGGYTF.